Listed here is a single T cell receptor (beta chain). This record belongs to a study of cytomegalovirus exposure and HLA in healthy donors. Researchers ran the PCR with 60 Vbeta and 13 Jbeta primers. The assay was immunoSEQ multiplex PCR, and TCRdb's table has in-frame clones only and misses some. The repertoire holds more than 150,000 clones, with approximately 85% as singletons. This clonotype was sampled from a woman younger than 30 in good health and CMV-seronegative. The source material was PBMCs.

The CDR3 loop reads CASSFQPGLSGNTIYF. In nucleotides, the CDR3 is TGTGCCAGCAGTTTCCAACCCGGACTTTCCGGAAACACCATATATTTT. V gene TRBV27 combines with J gene TRBJ1-3, with unresolved D. V dropped 3 bases and J dropped 4 bases, with 16 bases sitting between them. The CDR3 totals 16 residues. Germline V CDR1 and CDR2: MNHEY, SMNVEV (reference sequence).